One sample yielded the 5 T cell receptor beta chains listed below, sequenced in a study of neoadjuvant anti-PD-1 for oral cavity cancer (dated by TCRdb to the early 2020s). The library was prepared using the immunoSEQ multiplex PCR assay. Here the immuneACCESS table is served through TCRdb, limited to in-frame sequences with V and J called. Missing clones are a known gap in these copies; in checked studies unresolved V genes cover under half, and the rest lacks a known reason. The sample records 7,200 or so clones, about four fifths of which are singletons. About 2.9% of the sample is held by the ten biggest clonotypes. In the paper's terms, the time point label means: before neoadjuvant nivolumab. The sample consisted of PBMCs, taken before nivolumab (anti-PD-1) treatment. These receptors came from a person aged 35-80 years with oral cavity squamous cell carcinoma.

CDR3 bases: TGTGCCAGCAGCTTAGGGGCCGGGGAGCTGTTTTTT. Residues: CASSLGAGELFF. The rearrangement links TRBV11-3 to TRBJ2-2; D gene uncertain. The germline V and J ends were trimmed by 1 base and 6 bases, with 3 bases remaining between them. The CDR3 loop spans 12 amino acids. Germline lookup yields CDR1 SGHNT and CDR2 YENEEA.

This clone was counted a single time. The V and J genes are TRBV10-1 and TRBJ2-2; D possibly matches TRBD1 or TRBD2 (5 bases each). Trimming removed 0 bases from V and 1 base from J, with 6 bases in between. The CDR3 extends over 15 amino acids. In germline, CDR1 is WNHNN, CDR2 SYGVQD (reference sequence). In DNA, the CDR3 is TGCGCCAGCAGTGAGTCGAGGGGGAACACCGGGGAGCTGTTTTTT. It yields the protein CASSESRGNTGELFF.

This sequence joins TRBV6-5 and TRBJ2-1; a possible D gene is TRBD2 (6 bases). Germline loops: CDR1 MNHEY, CDR2 SVGAGI. V was cut by 2 bases and J by 6 bases, with 14 bases left in between. The CDR3 extends over 15 amino acids. CDR3 DNA: TGTGCCAGCAGTTACCGGAGGGGCACCCCCAATGAGCAGTTCTTC. Residues: CASSYRRGTPNEQFF.

The chain has TRBV2 and TRBJ2-2; a possible D gene is TRBD2 (5 bases). V was trimmed by 10 bases and J by 5 bases, leaving 8 bases between them. This CDR3 spans 11 amino acids. In germline, CDR1 is SNHLY, CDR2 FYNNEI. CDR3 DNA sequence: TGTGCCACACGGAGGACCGGGGAGCTGTTTTTT. Protein sequence: CATRRTGELFF.

The chain employs TRBV14 and TRBJ2-3; D is possibly TRBD1 (5 bases). V lost 4 bases and J 1 base, leaving 12 bases between the germline ends. Germline CDR1 SGHDN, CDR2 FVKESK. The CDR3 covers 15 residues. The CDR3 protein is CASSRDQGGTDTQYF. The DNA for the CDR3 is TGTGCCAGCAGCCGAGACCAAGGGGGCACAGATACGCAGTATTTT. Combining the CDR3 with reference TRBV14 and TRBJ2-3 gives the whole variable domain EAGVTQFPSHSVIEKGQTVTLRCDPISGHDNLYWYRRVMGKEIKFLLHFVKESKQDESGMPNNRFLAERTGGTYSTLKVQPAELEDSGVYFCASSRDQGGTDTQYFGPGTRLTVL.